Only one count was recorded for the clone carrying this T cell receptor beta chain. Sequencing used immunoSEQ multiplex PCR; TCRdb keeps in-frame clones, though not all of them. This table holds approximately 730,000 clones, approximately 83% found once. The sample originates from a study of shared T cell receptors in the human thymus. The V gene lost 3 bases and the J gene lost 9 bases, with 24 bases spanning the gap. CDR1 and CDR2 (germline): MGHRA, YSYEKL. This CDR3 spans 17 amino acids. This same sample was also taken into another study, of human thymus T cells.

The clonotype originates from a girl under three years old with a congenital heart defect. The sequencing input was thymocytes. The genes are TRBV4-1 and TRBJ1-5, with a weak D call TRBD1 (6 bases). The CDR3 nucleotides are TGCGCCAGCAGCCATGAAAAAACCGGGACACAATTAGGGCCCCAGCATTTT. Its translation: CASSHEKTGTQLGPQHF.